This T cell receptor beta chain was obtained from a study of technical replicates of blood from several donors. TCRdb's copy holds only in-frame clones and misses some; the assay was immunoSEQ multiplex PCR. This repertoire shows over 45,000 clones, roughly nine tenths found once; its top ten account for 3% to 4%. This CDR3 is 18 amino acids long. The V gene lost 3 bases and the J gene lost 2 bases, with 22 bases spanning the gap. The germline V gene has CDR1 MGHRA and CDR2 YSYEKL. The TCR was taken from a human donor in good health. Some clones in this sample may be carry-over from other donors' samples. Sequencing was carried out using PBMCs. The gene calls are TRBV4-1 and TRBJ2-5, with a tentative D call TRBD2 (6 bases). CDR3 loop: CASSQSSPLSSGQETQYF. DNA of the CDR3: TGCGCCAGCAGCCAGTCCTCCCCCTTGAGTAGCGGTCAAGAGACCCAGTACTTC.